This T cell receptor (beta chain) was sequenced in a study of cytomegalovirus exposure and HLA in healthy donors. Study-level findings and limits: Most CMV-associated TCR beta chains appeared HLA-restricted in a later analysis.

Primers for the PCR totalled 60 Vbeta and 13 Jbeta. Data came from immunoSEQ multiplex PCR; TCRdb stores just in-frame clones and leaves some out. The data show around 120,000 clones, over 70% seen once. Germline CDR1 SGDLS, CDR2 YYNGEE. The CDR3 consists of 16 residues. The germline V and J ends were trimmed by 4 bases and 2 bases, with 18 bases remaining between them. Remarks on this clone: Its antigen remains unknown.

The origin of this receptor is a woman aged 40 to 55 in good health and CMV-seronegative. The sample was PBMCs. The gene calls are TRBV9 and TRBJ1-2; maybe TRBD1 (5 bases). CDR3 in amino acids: CASSRSLQDRNYGYTF. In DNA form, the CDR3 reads TGTGCCAGCAGCCGCTCACTACAGGACCGAAACTATGGCTACACCTTC.